This TCR beta chain was identified during a study of shared clonotypes between healthy human individuals (dated by TCRdb to the early 2020s). Concerning the study at large: The cohort comprised two women and a few men aged 18 to 49 years. For each donor, CD4 naive and CD4 memory were each given three plates, CD8 naive was given two plates, and CD8 memory was given one plate. To estimate repertoire size and how much clonotype sharing occurs between individuals, the study deeply sequenced the blood TCR repertoires of 4 to 6 healthy adults. Different laboratories and diverse techniques were used to prepare libraries and sequence TCR repertoires, to increase sequencing depth and limit assay-specific biases. Between about 0.8 and 9 billion PBMCs per donor were obtained by leukapheresis. Broader findings and caveats from the paper: Around 5% of naive CD4, 3.5% of naive CD8, about 2.5% of memory CD4, and approximately 0.4% of memory CD8 clonotypes were shared across several donors. Even with the large sequencing depth, rarefaction of the sorted-subset datasets indicated that sequencing was incomplete. Clonotypes shared by all four sorted-subset donors showed higher generation probabilities than non-shared clonotypes. The small number of donors limited the genetic and exposure-history diversity represented. Naive subsets generally had larger estimated clonotype richness than memory subsets. Pairwise subsampling indicated that sequencing depth was expected to affect the degree of clonotype sharing among donors. Only blood was sampled, and tissue TCR repertoires likely differ from those in blood.

The cysteine opens and the phenylalanine closes a CDR3 of 14 amino acids. Only CDR3 DNA is held: 42 bases, read in frame from base 1. The germline V end is reduced by 6 bases and the J end by 4 bases; junction bases left unmatched: 6. Looking up the germline V gene yields CDR1 MDHEN and CDR2 SYDVKM. As concerns this clone: Its recognized antigen is unknown. Base qualities are not at hand, and no much larger clone is one base apart.

Using the deep immunoSEQ assay, multiplex PCR amplified TCR CDR3 regions from genomic DNA. Genomic DNA extracted from each cell subset was distributed evenly over all wells of several immunoSEQ 96-well plates, and each plate served as one replicate. For sorted subsets, about 0.2 ug genomic DNA, equal to approximately 30,000 T cell genomes, was loaded into each replicate PCR. Purified libraries were quantified with a Qubit 3.0 fluorometer, sized on a Bioanalyzer 2100, and re-quantified with the KAPA Library Quantification kit. Each immunoSEQ 96-well plate was sequenced on its own single-read 150-cycle Illumina NextSeq 550 flow cell. From the authors' description of their analysis: Because only junctional sequences without quality scores were contained in the immunoSEQ output, filtering matching that applied to full-length reads could not be performed. To assign V/J genes and CDR3, sequences were annotated using PyIR, a Python wrapper for IgBLAST v1.9, with IMGT germline references. Reads were filtered out if the reads had weak V/J assignments (E-value above 1e-6), no CDR3, stop codons, out-of-frame junctions, or ambiguous translated residues. V3J clonotypes were defined as sequences sharing the same inferred V gene, J gene, and CDR3 amino acid sequence. Percentage overlap between repertoires was computed as shared unique clonotypes divided by the size of the smaller repertoire. Richness of each repertoire was evaluated using RTK rarefaction, the Chao1 estimator, and Recon v2.1 estimates of unobserved clonotypes. For all TCRbeta clonotypes obtained by the gDNA method from four donors, generation probabilities were computed with OLGA. Sourced from immuneACCESS, this table was stored by TCRdb with only in-frame sequences that have V and J called. A share of the clones is absent; for the studies checked, an unresolved V gene accounts for under half, and the remainder has no known explanation. The V and J calls and clone size come from that table; D and trimming were worked out from the DNA. The sample includes a few million clones, with about 93% observed a single time. Roughly 1.7% of the sample is in the top ten clones.

CD8 naive samples were obtained by positive selection for CCR7 among CD45RO-negative cells, yielding a CD45RA+CCR7+ population from which TemRA cells were excluded. The donors were healthy, HIV-negative adults who had no recently reported acute infections or vaccinations. Every donor was a Caucasian adult living in Nashville, Tennessee, USA. After blood collection by leukapheresis, PBMCs were isolated using Ficoll-Histopaque density gradient centrifugation and then cryopreserved in the vapor phase of liquid nitrogen. Analytical flow cytometry was used to check the purity and quantity of each magnetically sorted T cell population. From each sorted fraction, genomic DNA was isolated and quantified by UV absorbance on a Nanodrop 2000c.

Sequencing used naive CD8+ T cells from PBMCs. This specimen's cell subset or site label, interpreted: CD45RA+CCR7+. Recombination linked TRBV28 to TRBJ2-7, and TRBD2 aligns with 10 junction nucleotides. The sequence was obtained from a man in his late teens or twenties in good health. Some clones in this sample may be carry-over from other donors' samples. The CDR3 region reads CASRGQTSGYEQYF. Read as DNA, the sequence is TGTGCCAGCAGGGGACAGACTAGCGGGTACGAGCAGTACTTC.